This TCR beta chain originates from a study of blood T cell repertoires in COVID-19. Study information: PBMCs, B-cell-depleted T cells, or T cells were the source of the cDNA or gDNA that made up the material.

Per the original methods: The assay estimated nucleated cells by amplifying reference gene primers. Assay used: immunoSEQ multiplex PCR; TCRdb lists only in-frame clones, some missing. Clonal size and the V and J genes are those of that table, whereas D and trimming came from the DNA. Of about 180,000 clones listed, 70% to 80% are singletons. Exposed study participants had met a COVID-19 case within 2 weeks before entry. Germline CDR1 is LNHDA and CDR2 is SQIVND (reference sequence). The length of the CDR3 is 16 residues. Trimming removed 0 bases from V and 8 bases from J; junction bases left unmatched: 7.

The sequencing input was PBMCs or T cells enriched from blood (not recorded which). The chain couples TRBV19 to TRBJ2-1, with TRBD2 matching over 10 bases. The receptor comes from a man aged 55 to 70 who had been exposed to COVID-19. The CDR3 protein is CASSIEPGLASDEQFF. CDR3 nucleotide sequence: TGTGCCAGTAGTATAGAACCGGGACTAGCGTCCGATGAGCAGTTCTTC.